These 18 T cell receptor beta chains came from one sample sequenced in a study of T cells in Graves' hyperthyroidism and ophthalmopathy. From RNA transcripts, TCR beta CDR3 regions were amplified. Initially, a first-round RT-PCR of the TCR CDR3 employed the HTBI primer set. TCRdb ran MiXCR on the multiplex PCR reads and lists one entry per CDR3 protein. The sample has under 350,000 distinct CDR3 sequences; roughly 20% are singletons. Sequences were obtained from blood. Receptors originate from a woman in her fifties or sixties with Graves' hyperthyroidism.

In this sample, this clonotype turned up many times. The chain employs TRBV12-3 or TRBV12-4 and TRBJ1-5; weak D call: TRBD1 (5 bases). CDR3 length: 15 residues. Trimming removed 5 bases from V and 1 base from J, with 12 bases in between. This CDR3 reads CASSGQGSSNQPQHF. The CDR3 DNA is TGTGCCAGCAGTGGACAAGGTTCGAGCAATCAGCCCCAGCATTTT.

This clonotype was detected only a few times. The rearrangement joins TRBV5-1 to TRBJ2-1, with TRBD1 matching over 8 bases. CDR1 is SGHRS, CDR2 YFSETQ, per germline. V was clipped by 9 bases and J by 9 bases; unmatched bases: 23. This CDR3 region has 17 residues. CDR3 nucleotide sequence: TGCGCCACCACGCCCAACTTGCAGGGGGCGCGATCAAGTGAGCAGTTCTTC. Protein sequence: CATTPNLQGARSSEQFF.

This clonotype was seen at least ten times. The rearrangement links TRBV12-3 or TRBV12-4 to TRBJ2-1, with TRBD2 matching over 13 bases. This CDR3 contains 14 residues. V shed 3 bases, J shed 10 bases, and the junction held 3 bases outside the gene matches. Here the CDR3 DNA reads TGTGCCAGCAGTTTCTTACTAGCGGGGGGGGAGCAGTTCTTC. Its protein is CASSFLLAGGEQFF.

At least ten counts were recorded for this clonotype. V gene TRBV18 combines with J gene TRBJ1-2; 7 bases fit TRBD1. The CDR3 extends over 13 amino acids. Germline CDR1 KGHSH, CDR2 LQKENI. The junction had 4 bases not matched to a gene; V was cut back by 3 bases and J by 6 bases. CDR3 nucleotide sequence: TGTGCCAGCTCACCTGACAGGGAACATGGCTACACCTTC. Translation gives CASSPDREHGYTF.

The V gene is TRBV6-1, the J gene TRBJ2-3; D uncertain. Germline CDR1 reads MNHNS; CDR2 reads SASEGT. The V end was cut by 7 bases, the J end by 5 bases, with 16 bases between. There are 14 residues in the CDR3. The CDR3 bases are TGTGCCAGCACCCCCCCCGGCCCCCGAGATACGCAGTATTTT. It encodes CASTPPGPRDTQYF.

This clonotype has only a few counts. This chain uses TRBV27 with TRBJ1-5, with 10 bases that match TRBD1. Germline trimming cut 6 bases from V and 6 bases from J; bases unmatched to any gene: 2. The CDR3 runs to 13 residues. The germline V gene has CDR1 MNHEY and CDR2 SMNVEV (reference sequence). CDR3 sequence reads: CASRRQGAQPQHF. The CDR3 coding sequence is TGTGCCAGCAGGCGACAGGGGGCTCAGCCCCAGCATTTT.

The genes are TRBV2 and TRBJ1-6; 8 bases line up with TRBD1. The CDR3 spans 16 residues. Trimming removed 2 bases from V and 7 bases from J; junction bases left unmatched: 7. Per the germline V gene, CDR1 is SNHLY and CDR2 is FYNNEI. The CDR3 loop reads CASSESGGAGNSPLHF. The DNA of the CDR3 is TGTGCCAGCAGTGAATCAGGGGGCGCCGGGAATTCACCCCTCCACTTT.

Note on this clonotype: A much larger clone differs by one base, so this may be a read error. The rearrangement joins TRBV2 to TRBJ1-6; D is possibly TRBD1 (5 bases). Deletions cut 5 bases from V and 9 bases from J, with 14 bases between. The germline CDR1 and CDR2 sequences are SNHLY and FYNNEI. CDR3 size: 14 residues. CDR3 DNA: TGTGCCAGCAGTTCCGACGGGAGGGGTTCACCCCTCCACTTT. Residues: CASSSDGRGSPLHF.

This clonotype was detected many times. The genes are TRBV11-2 and TRBJ2-7; D ambiguous. CDR3 length equals 15 residues. CDR1 is SGHAT and CDR2 is FQNNGV in the germline V gene. With 3 bases removed from V and 1 base from J, the gap between germline ends came to 13 bases. The CDR3 spells CASSLTPRQSYEQYV. The CDR3 bases are TGTGCCAGCAGCTTGACGCCGCGGCAGTCCTACGAGCAGTACGTC.

This clonotype was observed at least ten times. The chain links TRBV10-3 to TRBJ2-1, with 9 positions matching TRBD2. The CDR3 is 16 amino acids. Unmatched junction bases numbered 8, after V lost 4 bases and J lost 4 bases. CDR1 is ENHRY and CDR2 is SYGVKD in the germline V gene. CDR3 in amino acids: CAISGTSGGQYNEQFF. As DNA, the CDR3 is TGTGCCATCAGTGGGACAAGCGGGGGGCAATACAATGAGCAGTTCTTC.

CDR3 sequence reads: CASSPGPPGNTIYF. The CDR3 nucleotides read TGTGCCAGCAGCCCGGGCCCGCCCGGAAACACCATATATTTT. V and J are TRBV4-2 and TRBJ1-3, with unresolved D. CDR3 length equals 14 residues. Germline-derived CDR1 and CDR2 are LGHNA and YNFKEQ. The germline V and J ends were trimmed by 4 bases and 4 bases, with 11 bases remaining between them.

The chain couples TRBV27 to TRBJ2-1, with D possibly TRBD2 on 5 matching bases. V lost 6 bases, J lost 4 bases, and 13 bases lay in between. The CDR3 sequence is 14 residues long. Per the germline V gene, CDR1 is MNHEY and CDR2 is SMNVEV (reference sequence). In nucleotides, the CDR3 is TGTGCCAGCAGCGAGGGCATCTCTTACAATGAGCAGTTCTTC. Its translation is CASSEGISYNEQFF.

This clonotype occurred a few times. V gene TRBV18 combines with J gene TRBJ1-1, with D hard to call. The CDR3 totals 17 residues. The germline V gene encodes CDR1 KGHSH and CDR2 LQKENI. Trimming cost V 1 base and J 6 bases, with 21 bases left between them. This chain's CDR3 is CASSPQVRSVVSAEAFF. The DNA for the CDR3 is TGTGCCAGCTCACCACAGGTCCGGAGCGTCGTATCCGCTGAAGCTTTCTTT.

V gene TRBV20-1 combines with J gene TRBJ2-7; 12 nucleotides agree with TRBD2. The germline CDR1 and CDR2 sequences are DFQATT and SNEGSKA (reference sequence). After removal of 4 bases from V and 9 bases from J, the junction contained 10 bases not matched to a gene. This CDR3 region has 14 residues. The CDR3 region is CSATLRLAGEGQYF. DNA of the CDR3: TGCAGTGCTACTCTCCGACTAGCGGGAGAAGGGCAGTACTTC.

This clonotype has a handful of counts. The rearrangement joins TRBV5-4 to TRBJ2-4, with TRBD1 matching 11 bases. Unmatched junction bases numbered 5, after V lost 4 bases and J lost 2 bases. The germline V gene has CDR1 SGHNT and CDR2 YYREEE (reference sequence). The length of the CDR3 is 16 residues. The CDR3 coding sequence is TGTGCCAGCAGCAGCGGACAGGGGGCTTCCAAAAACATTCAGTACTTC. This encodes CASSSGQGASKNIQYF.

The chain is built from TRBV28 and TRBJ2-7; D could derive from TRBD1 or TRBD2 (5 bases each). Trimming pared 6 bases from V and 6 bases from J, leaving 21 bases between. CDR1 is MDHEN, CDR2 SYDVKM, per germline. The CDR3 length is 15 residues. The CDR3 sequence is CASSDGGLAGGEQYF. The CDR3 nucleotides are TGTGCCAGCAGCGATGGCGGCCTAGCTGGGGGCGAGCAGTACTTC. The entire variable domain, with the rest obtained from reference TRBV28 and TRBJ2-7, is as follows: DVKVTQSSRYLVKRTGEKVFLECVQDMDHENMFWYRQDPGLGLRLIYFSYDVKMKEKGDIPEGYSVSREKKERFSLILESASTNQTSMYLCASSDGGLAGGEQYFGPGTRLTVT.

Comments on this clonotype: A clone one base away is much larger, so this may be a read error. This chain uses TRBV12-3 or TRBV12-4 with TRBJ1-4; possible D gene TRBD1, 6 bases. The CDR3 runs to 13 residues. V was clipped by 4 bases and J by 7 bases, with 10 bases between them. For the CDR3, the DNA is TGTGCCAGCAGTTATGGGGGCAGTGAAAAACTGTTTTTT. Translation gives CASSYGGSEKLFF.

This clonotype was counted a few times. The chain recombines TRBV20-1 with TRBJ2-3; D is unresolved. This CDR3 is built from 15 residues. With 1 base removed from V and 0 bases from J, the gap between germline ends came to 11 bases. Germline CDR1 is DFQATT and CDR2 is SNEGSKA (reference sequence). Written as DNA, the CDR3 is TGCAGTGCTAGAGCACGGGCCACTAGCACAGATACGCAGTATTTT. It yields the protein CSARARATSTDTQYF.